The 14 T cell receptor beta chains reported below all come from one sample, sequenced in a study of blood T cell repertoires in COVID-19. The repertoire was sequenced with immunoSEQ multiplex PCR; TCRdb's copy has only in-frame clones and lacks some. The sample carries under 250,000 clones, about 80% recorded once. The source material was peripheral blood. These TCRs come from a man aged 45 to 65 with active or convalescent COVID-19.

The chain combines TRBV28 with TRBJ2-7; D is possibly TRBD2 (5 bases). Per germline, CDR1 MDHEN and CDR2 SYDVKM. The CDR3 runs 12 residues. V lost 7 bases and J 2 bases, leaving 9 bases between the germline ends. The CDR3 DNA reads TGTGCCAGCACCTCCGGGACCTACGAGCAGTACTTC. This gives the protein CASTSGTYEQYF. The whole variable domain, remainder taken from reference TRBV28 and TRBJ2-7, is DVKVTQSSRYLVKRTGEKVFLECVQDMDHENMFWYRQDPGLGLRLIYFSYDVKMKEKGDIPEGYSVSREKKERFSLILESASTNQTSMYLCASTSGTYEQYFGPGTRLTVT.

This chain connects TRBV7-9 to TRBJ2-3; D is unclear. The CDR3 consists of 15 residues. V gave up 3 bases and J gave up 2 bases, with 12 bases separating them. CDR1 SEHNR and CDR2 FQNEAQ come from the germline V gene (reference sequence). The CDR3 protein is CASSFGQQSTDTQYF. CDR3 nucleotides: TGTGCCAGCAGCTTTGGGCAGCAATCCACAGATACGCAGTATTTT.

This chain connects TRBV19 to TRBJ1-4, with D maybe TRBD1 (6 bases). From germline, CDR1 is LNHDA and CDR2 SQIVND (reference sequence). V lost 3 bases, J lost 6 bases, and 11 bases lay in between. The CDR3 extends over 14 amino acids. The CDR3 sequence: CASSMAGVDEKLFF. CDR3 coding DNA: TGTGCCAGTAGTATGGCAGGGGTGGATGAAAAACTGTTTTTT.

The rearrangement uses TRBV4-3 and TRBJ2-2; 10 bases are a match to TRBD1. V lost 4 bases and J lost 3; bases outside the gene matches: 5. This CDR3 comprises 16 residues. CDR1 is LGHNA, CDR2 YSLEER, per germline. CDR3 protein: CASSLGTGEDTGELFF. The CDR3 DNA reads as TGCGCCAGCAGCCTCGGGACAGGGGAGGACACCGGGGAGCTGTTTTTT.

The chain uses TRBV21-1 and TRBJ2-6; TRBD1 is taken as the D call from the table, unchecked against the DNA. TRBV21-1 is given as a pseudogene. The CDR3 contains 15 residues. This CDR3 reads CASSKVTRRANVLTF. CDR3 DNA sequence: TGTGCCAGCAGCAAAGTGACCAGGAGGGCCAACGTCCTGACTTTC.

This clone was recorded only once. The chain is built from TRBV9 and TRBJ2-7; tentatively, D is TRBD1 (5 bases). The CDR3 length is 13 residues. The germline CDR1 and CDR2 sequences are SGDLS and YYNGEE. The V gene lost 0 bases and the J gene lost 6 bases, with 10 bases spanning the gap. The chain's CDR3 is CASSVEGSTEQYF. The CDR3, as DNA: TGTGCCAGCAGCGTAGAGGGGTCTACCGAGCAGTACTTC.

The CDR3 sequence is CASSPDRAYNEQFF. DNA for the CDR3: TGTGCCAGCAGTCCGGACAGGGCCTACAATGAGCAGTTCTTC. This sequence joins TRBV6-2 or TRBV6-3 and TRBJ2-1; 8 nucleotides line up with TRBD1. With V trimmed by 5 bases and J by 2 bases, 2 bases remained unmatched. CDR3 size: 14 residues. Germline V lookup: CDR1 MNHEY, CDR2 SVGEGT.

Points on this clone: This sample includes further DNA sequences coding for the same CDR3. The rearrangement uses TRBV5-1 and TRBJ1-1, with 10 bases aligning to TRBD1. The CDR3 is 14 residues long. Losses at the gene ends were 3 bases for V and 2 bases for J; bases not matched to a gene: 1. Germline V gene lookup returns CDR1 SGHRS and CDR2 YFSETQ. CDR3 region: CASSWDRGNTEAFF. Here the CDR3 DNA reads TGCGCCAGCAGCTGGGACAGGGGAAACACTGAAGCTTTCTTT.

V is TRBV5-8 and J is TRBJ1-5; D not resolved. The CDR3 totals 15 residues. V lost 0 bases to trimming and J lost 6 bases, with 13 bases between them. Germline V gene sequence: CDR1 SGHTS, CDR2 YDEGEE. Here the CDR3 reads CASSLVHRGGQPQHF. CDR3 sequence (DNA): TGTGCCAGCAGCTTGGTTCACCGGGGAGGTCAGCCCCAGCATTTT.

This sequence joins TRBV5-1 and TRBJ2-3; 16 bases match TRBD2. Germline CDR1 and CDR2: SGHRS and YFSETQ. With V trimmed by 4 bases and J by 0 bases, 14 bases remained unmatched. This CDR3 contains 21 residues. The CDR3 region is CASSPRLGLAGGPSSTDTQYF. In DNA form, the CDR3 reads TGCGCCAGCAGCCCTAGATTGGGACTAGCGGGGGGGCCTTCTAGCACAGATACGCAGTATTTT.

This clone was detected only a few times. CDR3 amino acids: CASSFRKTAFANTGELFF. The CDR3 region has the DNA TGTGCCAGCAGCTTCAGAAAAACAGCTTTCGCGAACACCGGGGAGCTGTTTTTT. The chain has TRBV11-2 and TRBJ2-2, with D unresolved. CDR3 length: 18 amino acids. V gave up 3 bases and J gave up 0 bases, with 17 bases separating them. CDR1 is SGHAT, CDR2 FQNNGV, per germline. Based on the CDR3 plus reference TRBV11-2 and TRBJ2-2, the full variable domain is EAGVAQSPRYKIIEKRQSVAFWCNPISGHATLYWYQQILGQGPKLLIQFQNNGVVDDSQLPKDRFSAERLKGVDSTLKIQPAKLEDSAVYLCASSFRKTAFANTGELFFGEGSRLTVL.

The genes are TRBV6-5 and TRBJ2-7, with 8 bases matching TRBD1. The CDR3 contains 15 residues. Germline CDR1 MNHEY, CDR2 SVGAGI. Trimming took 4 bases from V and 6 from J; bases not matched to a gene: 11. CDR3: CASSSRTGTISEQYF. The CDR3, as DNA: TGTGCCAGCAGTTCTCGGACAGGGACCATCTCCGAGCAGTACTTC.

The rearrangement joins TRBV18 to TRBJ1-2; TRBD1 matches 10 bases. CDR3 length: 14 residues. Losses at the gene ends were 5 bases for V and 8 bases for J; bases not matched to a gene: 8. Germline V gene lookup returns CDR1 KGHSH and CDR2 LQKENI. The CDR3 DNA reads TGTGCCAGCTCATCGGGACAGGGGACTCGCGGCTACACCTTC. It translates to CASSSGQGTRGYTF.

The chain couples TRBV5-4 to TRBJ2-3; D gene unclear. Germline CDR1 and CDR2: SGHNT and YYREEE (reference sequence). CDR3 size: 13 residues. With 1 base removed from V and 0 bases from J, the gap between germline ends came to 3 bases. Written as DNA, the CDR3 is TGTGCCAGCAGCTTGCGTAGCACAGATACGCAGTATTTT. Translating gives CASSLRSTDTQYF.